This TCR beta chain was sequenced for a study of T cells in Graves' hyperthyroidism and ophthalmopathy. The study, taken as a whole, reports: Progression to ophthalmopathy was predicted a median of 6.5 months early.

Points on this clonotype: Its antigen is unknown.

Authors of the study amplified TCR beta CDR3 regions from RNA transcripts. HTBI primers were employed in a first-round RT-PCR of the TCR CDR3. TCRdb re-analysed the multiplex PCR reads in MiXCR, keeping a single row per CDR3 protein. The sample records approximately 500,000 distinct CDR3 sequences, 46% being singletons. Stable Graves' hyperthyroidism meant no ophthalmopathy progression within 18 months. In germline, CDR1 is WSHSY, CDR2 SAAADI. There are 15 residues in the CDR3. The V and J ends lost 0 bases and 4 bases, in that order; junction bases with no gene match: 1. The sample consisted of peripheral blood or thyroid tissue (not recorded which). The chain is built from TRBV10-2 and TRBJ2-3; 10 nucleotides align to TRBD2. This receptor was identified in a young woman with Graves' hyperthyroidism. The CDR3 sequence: CASSESLAGADTQYF. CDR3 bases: TGCGCCAGCAGTGAGTCGCTAGCGGGAGCAGATACGCAGTATTTT.